One and the same sample provided the 17 T cell receptor beta chains below, sequenced in a study of CXCR3-negative and CXCR3-positive naive CD8 T cells. The study, taken as a whole, reports: Hydrophobicity of TRB CDR3s was greater in CXCR3-positive naive cells than in CXCR3-negative naive cells.

UMI-labeled TRB cDNA libraries were prepared by 5' RACE. For each CDR3 protein, TCRdb gives one entry from its re-call of the 5' RACE reads, without DNA. This table holds about 56,000 distinct CDR3 sequences. Their specific antigens are unknown. Sequencing was carried out using naive CXCR3+ CD8+ T cells from blood. The subset is: CD45RO-CCR7+CD27+CD95- naive CD8+ T cells expressing CXCR3 (TNR3+). All receptors derive from a human donor in good health. Some clones in this sample may be carry-over from other donors' samples.

This chain connects TRBV6-2 or TRBV6-3 to TRBJ1-1. Germline-derived CDR1 and CDR2 are MNHEY and SVGEGT. The CDR3 has 15 amino acids. The CDR3 loop is CASSYQTMTSAESFF.

CDR3 sequence reads: CASSDGDRIGNEQFF. The rearrangement links TRBV25-1 to TRBJ2-1; TCRdb designates TRBD1, a call that cannot be tested without DNA. There are 15 residues in the CDR3. Germline loops: CDR1 MGHDK, CDR2 SYGVNS.

The V and J genes are TRBV20-1 and TRBJ1-2; TCRdb returns TRBD1, unconfirmable since there is no DNA. Germline-derived CDR1 and CDR2 are DFQATT and SNEGSKA (reference sequence). The CDR3 extends over 19 amino acids. The CDR3 sequence is CSARRGFRVSGPENYGYTF.

This sequence joins TRBV7-9 and TRBJ2-7. This CDR3 comprises 15 residues. CDR1 and CDR2 (germline): SEHNR, FQNEAQ (reference sequence). Here the CDR3 reads CASSLRKGDSHEQYF.

CDR3 residues: CASSLAWTLGGHQQYF. The chain combines TRBV7-9 with TRBJ2-7; TCRdb selects TRBD1, and the lack of DNA leaves this call unchecked. The length of the CDR3 is 16 residues. Germline assignment: CDR1 SEHNR and CDR2 FQNEAQ (reference sequence). The variable domain in full, with the rest retrieved from reference TRBV7-9 and TRBJ2-7, is DTGVSQNPRHKITKRGQNVTFRCDPISEHNRLYWYRQTLGQGPEFLTYFQNEAQLEKSRLLSDRFSAERPKGSFSTLEIQRTEQGDSAMYLCASSLAWTLGGHQQYFGPGTRLTVT.

V and J are TRBV4-3 and TRBJ1-1; TCRdb calls TRBD1, which cannot be checked without DNA. CDR3 length: 15 residues. Germline V gene data show CDR1 as LGHNA and CDR2 as YSLEER. CDR3 in amino acids: CASSQGTGLVAEAFF.

V and J are TRBV6-6 and TRBJ1-1. The germline CDR1 and CDR2 sequences are MNHNY and SVGAGI (reference sequence). The CDR3 length is 11 residues. The CDR3: CASSQVSEAFF.

The chain couples TRBV28 to TRBJ2-4; lacking DNA, the TRBD1 call made by TCRdb goes unchecked. Germline loops: CDR1 MDHEN, CDR2 SYDVKM. CDR3 length equals 17 residues. CDR3 region: CASSSQGTGRWENIQYF.

J is TRBJ2-7 and V is TRBV12-3 or TRBV12-4; with no DNA, the TCRdb D assignment of TRBD2 cannot be verified. The CDR3 has 15 residues. This CDR3 reads CASSFRTAGTYEQYF.

The chain has TRBV7-9 and TRBJ1-1. This CDR3 spans 15 amino acids. The germline V gene encodes CDR1 SEHNR and CDR2 FQNEAQ (reference sequence). CDR3 residues: CASSPLMAKITEAFF.

The chain recombines TRBV20-1 with TRBJ2-7; the TCRdb D gene call, TRBD1, has no DNA to confirm it. Germline CDR1 reads DFQATT; CDR2 reads SNEGSKA (reference sequence). The CDR3 is 14 amino acids. The CDR3 sequence: CSAQGSLSYYEQYF.

The chain combines TRBV20-1 with TRBJ1-2. The CDR3 totals 14 residues. CDR1 is DFQATT, CDR2 SNEGSKA, per germline (reference sequence). This CDR3 is CSARLPTQAYGYTF.

This chain's CDR3 is CASSDRDGEAFF. This sequence joins TRBV7-9 and TRBJ1-1; as DNA is missing, the TRBD1 call by TCRdb cannot be tested. Germline CDR1 and CDR2: SEHNR and FQNEAQ (reference sequence). This CDR3 is 12 amino acids long.

The chain links TRBV4-2 to TRBJ1-2; TCRdb proposes TRBD1, but this gene call is untestable without DNA. Germline lookup yields CDR1 LGHNA and CDR2 YNFKEQ. CDR3 length: 20 amino acids. This CDR3 reads CASSQDRSGQPGSKIYGYTF.

V and J are TRBV29-1 and TRBJ2-6. CDR1 SQVTM and CDR2 ANQGSEA come from the germline V gene. This CDR3 has 14 residues. The chain's CDR3 is CSVGMGFGANVLTF.

The V and J genes are TRBV19 and TRBJ2-7; without DNA, the TCRdb call of TRBD1 cannot be checked. The CDR3 extends over 13 amino acids. Per the germline V gene, CDR1 is LNHDA and CDR2 is SQIVND (reference sequence). The CDR3 loop reads CASSPYDSYEQYF.

This chain joins TRBV29-1 and TRBJ2-7. The CDR3 extends over 12 amino acids. CDR1 SQVTM and CDR2 ANQGSEA come from the germline V gene. The CDR3 sequence: CSVVGTSYEQYF.